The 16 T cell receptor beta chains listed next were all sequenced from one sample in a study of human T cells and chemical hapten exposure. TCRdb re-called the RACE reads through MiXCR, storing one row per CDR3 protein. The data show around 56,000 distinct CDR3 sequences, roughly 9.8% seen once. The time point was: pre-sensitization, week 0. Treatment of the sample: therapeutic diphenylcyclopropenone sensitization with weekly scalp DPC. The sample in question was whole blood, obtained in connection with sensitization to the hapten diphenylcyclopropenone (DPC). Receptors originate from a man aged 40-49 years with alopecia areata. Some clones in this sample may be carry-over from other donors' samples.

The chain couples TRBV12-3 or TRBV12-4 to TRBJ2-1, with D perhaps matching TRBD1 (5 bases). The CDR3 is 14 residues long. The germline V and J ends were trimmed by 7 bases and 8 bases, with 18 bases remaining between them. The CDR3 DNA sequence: TGTGCCAGCAAATGGGGCGGAACCGGCTATGAGCAGTTCTTC. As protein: CASKWGGTGYEQFF.

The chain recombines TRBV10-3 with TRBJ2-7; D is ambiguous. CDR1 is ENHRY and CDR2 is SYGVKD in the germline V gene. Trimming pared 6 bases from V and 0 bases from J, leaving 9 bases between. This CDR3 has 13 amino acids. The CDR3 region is CAISGSDSYEQYF. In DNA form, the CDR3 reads TGTGCCATCAGCGGCAGTGACTCCTACGAGCAGTACTTC.

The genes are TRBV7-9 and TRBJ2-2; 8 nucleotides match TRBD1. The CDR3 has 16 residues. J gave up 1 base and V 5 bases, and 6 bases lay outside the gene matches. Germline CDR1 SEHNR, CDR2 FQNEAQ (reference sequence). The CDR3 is CASSRGTGENTGELFF. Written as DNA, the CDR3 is TGTGCCAGCAGCCGGGGGACAGGAGAGAACACCGGGGAGCTGTTTTTT.

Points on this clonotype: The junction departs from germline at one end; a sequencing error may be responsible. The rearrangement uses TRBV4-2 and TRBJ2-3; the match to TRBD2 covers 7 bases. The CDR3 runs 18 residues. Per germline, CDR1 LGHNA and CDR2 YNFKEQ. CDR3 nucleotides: TGTGCCAGCAACCAACTTCGGGGTCCAGCGGGGAACACAGATACGCAGTATTTT. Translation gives CASNQLRGPAGNTDTQYF.

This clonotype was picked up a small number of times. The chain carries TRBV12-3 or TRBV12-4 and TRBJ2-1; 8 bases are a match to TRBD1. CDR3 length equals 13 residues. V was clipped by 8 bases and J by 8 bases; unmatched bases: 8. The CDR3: CASGLGQGYEQFF. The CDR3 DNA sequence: TGTGCCAGCGGCCTTGGACAGGGCTATGAGCAGTTCTTC.

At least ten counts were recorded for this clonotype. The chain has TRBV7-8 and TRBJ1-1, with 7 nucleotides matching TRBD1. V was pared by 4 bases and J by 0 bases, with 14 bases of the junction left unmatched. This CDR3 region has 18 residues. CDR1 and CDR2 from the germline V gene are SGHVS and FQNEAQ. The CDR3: CASSSNRNRGDMNTEAFF. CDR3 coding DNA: TGTGCCAGCAGCTCGAACAGGAACAGGGGAGACATGAACACTGAAGCTTTCTTT.

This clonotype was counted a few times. CDR3 region: CASSRGQGNQPQHF. CDR3 DNA sequence: TGCGCCAGCAGTAGAGGACAGGGGAATCAGCCCCAGCATTTT. The rearrangement links TRBV10-2 to TRBJ1-5; 9 bases align to TRBD1. V lost 5 bases, J lost 4 bases, and 3 bases stayed unmatched. This CDR3 has 14 amino acids. CDR1 and CDR2 from the germline V gene are WSHSY and SAAADI.

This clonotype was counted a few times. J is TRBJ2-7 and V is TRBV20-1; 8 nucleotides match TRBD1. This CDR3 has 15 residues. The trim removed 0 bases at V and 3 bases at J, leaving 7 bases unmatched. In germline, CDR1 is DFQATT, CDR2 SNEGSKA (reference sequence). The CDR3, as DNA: TGCAGTGCTAGAGATCAGAGGACAGGGCGCTACGAGCAGTACTTC. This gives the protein CSARDQRTGRYEQYF.

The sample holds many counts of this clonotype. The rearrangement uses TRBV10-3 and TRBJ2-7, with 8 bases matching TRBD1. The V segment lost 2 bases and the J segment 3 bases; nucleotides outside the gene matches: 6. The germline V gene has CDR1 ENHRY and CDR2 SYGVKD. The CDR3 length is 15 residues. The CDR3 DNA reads TGTGCCATCAGTGAGGGGACAGGATCCTTCTACGAGCAGTACTTC. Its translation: CAISEGTGSFYEQYF.

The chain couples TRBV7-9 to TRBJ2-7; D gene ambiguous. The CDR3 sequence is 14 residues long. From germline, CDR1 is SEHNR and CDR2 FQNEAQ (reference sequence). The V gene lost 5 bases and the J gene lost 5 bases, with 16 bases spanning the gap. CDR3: CASSPFFERDEQYF. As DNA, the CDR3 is TGTGCCAGCAGCCCCTTTTTTGAGCGAGACGAGCAGTACTTC.

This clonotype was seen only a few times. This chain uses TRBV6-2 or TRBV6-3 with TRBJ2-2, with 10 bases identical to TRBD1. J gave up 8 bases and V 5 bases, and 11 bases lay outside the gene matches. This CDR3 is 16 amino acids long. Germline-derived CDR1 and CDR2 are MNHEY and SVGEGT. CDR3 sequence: CASSKGQGPRLGELFF. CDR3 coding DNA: TGTGCCAGCAGTAAGGGACAGGGGCCCCGACTGGGGGAGCTGTTTTTT.

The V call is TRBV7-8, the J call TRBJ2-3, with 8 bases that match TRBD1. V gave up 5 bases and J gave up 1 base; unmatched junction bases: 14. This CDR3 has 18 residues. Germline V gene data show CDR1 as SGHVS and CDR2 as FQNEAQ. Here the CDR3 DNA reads TGTGCCAGCAGCCCAATAGGTTCAGGGGGCGACCGCACAGATACGCAGTATTTT. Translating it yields CASSPIGSGGDRTDTQYF.

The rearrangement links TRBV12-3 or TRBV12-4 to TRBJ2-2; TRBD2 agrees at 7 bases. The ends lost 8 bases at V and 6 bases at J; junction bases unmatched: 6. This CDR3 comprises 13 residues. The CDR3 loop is CASGEGLSGELFF. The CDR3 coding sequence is TGTGCCAGCGGGGAGGGCCTATCCGGGGAGCTGTTTTTT.

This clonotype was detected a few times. CDR3 sequence reads: CASSNRGLEAFF. The CDR3 DNA reads TGTGCCAGCAGCAACCGGGGCCTTGAAGCTTTCTTT. The rearrangement uses TRBV7-2 and TRBJ1-1; a weak D match, TRBD1 (5 bases). Germline V gene data show CDR1 as SGHTA and CDR2 as FQGNSA. Trimming took 5 bases from V and 7 from J, leaving 11 bases between them. This CDR3 has 12 residues. The full variable domain, completed using reference TRBV7-2 and TRBJ1-1, is GAGVSQSPSNKVTEKGKDVELRCDPISGHTALYWYRQSLGQGLEFLIYFQGNSAPDKSGLPSDRFSAERTGGSVSTLTIQRTQQEDSAVYLCASSNRGLEAFFGQGTRLTVV.

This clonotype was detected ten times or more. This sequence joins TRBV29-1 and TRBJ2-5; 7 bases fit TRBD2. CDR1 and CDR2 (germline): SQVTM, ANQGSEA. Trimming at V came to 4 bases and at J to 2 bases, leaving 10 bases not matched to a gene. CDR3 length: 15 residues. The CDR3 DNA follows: TGCAGCGTTGTGCGGGGGTTAGGAACTCAAGAGACCCAGTACTTC. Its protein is CSVVRGLGTQETQYF.

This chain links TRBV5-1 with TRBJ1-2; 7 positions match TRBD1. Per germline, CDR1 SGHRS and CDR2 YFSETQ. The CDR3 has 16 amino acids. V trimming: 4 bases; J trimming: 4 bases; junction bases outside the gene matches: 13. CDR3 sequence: CASSGDRAVFGYGYTF. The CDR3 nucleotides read TGCGCCAGCAGCGGTGACAGGGCCGTCTTCGGCTATGGCTACACCTTC.